The clone carrying this TCR beta chain was found a few times. Germline V lookup: CDR1 SGHTA, CDR2 FQGNSA. The CDR3 sequence is 14 residues long. V lost 5 bases to trimming and J lost 5 bases, with 15 bases between them. The TCRbeta library was prepared with unique molecular identifiers. TCRdb itself ran the PCR reads through MiXCR, one entry per CDR3 protein. The table has about 420,000 distinct CDR3 sequences, around 9.9% seen once; the top ten hold roughly 6%. The data were taken from a study of T-cell reconstitution after alpha-beta-depleted transplantation in children. The sequenced sample was PBMCs from the stem cell graft donor, obtained from the stem cell graft. The sequence derives from a human donor who donated a stem cell graft to a child with acute myeloid leukemia. V is TRBV7-2 and J is TRBJ2-5; D is unclear. The CDR3 nucleotides read TGTGCCAGCAGCACAAGGGCCTATCGGGAGACCCAGTACTTC. Encoded protein: CASSTRAYRETQYF.